These 23 T cell receptor beta chains were all obtained from the same sample, sequenced in a study of human T cells and chemical hapten exposure. TCRdb analysed the RACE reads with MiXCR anew, one entry per CDR3 protein. The sample holds about 100,000 distinct CDR3 sequences, about 10% seen once. Time point noted: patch test 1, 2 weeks after DPC sensitization. Treatment specified: therapeutic diphenylcyclopropenone sensitization with weekly scalp DPC. The sample was whole blood, taken in connection with sensitization to the hapten diphenylcyclopropenone (DPC). These receptor sequences come from a woman aged 40 to 55 with alopecia areata. Some clones in this sample may be carry-over from other donors' samples.

Only a few counts were recorded for this clonotype. This sequence joins TRBV4-3 and TRBJ2-3; TRBD2 might be the D (6 bases). V lost 0 bases, J lost 9 bases, and 16 bases lay in between. The germline CDR1 and CDR2 sequences are LGHNA and YSLEER. This CDR3 has 15 amino acids. DNA for the CDR3: TGCGCCAGCAGCCAAGATTTGGCGGGCCGGGAGACGCAGTATTTT. Its translation: CASSQDLAGRETQYF.

This clonotype has ten or more counts. The chain employs TRBV28 and TRBJ2-1; 9 nucleotides match TRBD2. Losses at the gene ends were 10 bases for V and 4 bases for J; bases not matched to a gene: 11. The V gene's germline CDR1 is MDHEN and CDR2 SYDVKM. The length of the CDR3 is 15 residues. The CDR3 coding sequence is TGTGCCACCACTGCGGCGGGAGGGGCTTACAATGAGCAGTTCTTC. This translates into CATTAAGGAYNEQFF.

This clonotype showed up just a few times. The V gene is TRBV6-2 or TRBV6-3, the J gene TRBJ2-3; D gene unclear. Trimming took off 5 bases at V and 4 bases at J, with 19 bases between the two ends. The germline CDR1 and CDR2 sequences are MNHEY and SVGEGT. There are 16 residues in the CDR3. The CDR3 nucleotides are TGTGCCAGCAGTGATCCTTCTAGATTCGGCCCAGATACGCAGTATTTT. Protein product: CASSDPSRFGPDTQYF.

This clonotype was counted ten times or more. The V and J genes are TRBV5-6 and TRBJ2-6, with D possibly TRBD1 on 5 matching bases. Germline CDR1 reads SGHDT; CDR2 reads YYEEEE. The CDR3 length is 15 residues. With 0 bases removed from V and 4 bases from J, the gap between germline ends came to 8 bases. Here the CDR3 DNA reads TGTGCCAGCAGCTTGGCAGGGCGCGGGGCCAACGTCCTGACTTTC. This encodes CASSLAGRGANVLTF.

This chain connects TRBV12-3 or TRBV12-4 to TRBJ2-2; D remains ambiguous. V lost 8 bases and J 6 bases, leaving 13 bases between the germline ends. The CDR3 runs to 13 residues. For the CDR3, the DNA is TGTGCCAGCCAGGCCGTCGGTCCCGGGGAGCTGTTTTTT. Its translation is CASQAVGPGELFF.

The rearrangement links TRBV11-2 to TRBJ1-6; 9 bases align to TRBD1. V was clipped by 4 bases and J by 10 bases; unmatched bases: 11. The CDR3 covers 16 residues. Germline V lookup: CDR1 SGHAT, CDR2 FQNNGV. CDR3 in amino acids: CASSSRPGQGGSPLHF. In DNA form, the CDR3 reads TGTGCCAGCAGCTCTCGCCCGGGACAGGGTGGCTCACCCCTCCACTTT.

V usage is TRBV23-1 and J usage is TRBJ2-5; 7 positions agree with TRBD1. TRBV23-1 qualifies as an ORF whose function is uncertain. Germline trimming cut 3 bases from V and 5 bases from J; bases unmatched to any gene: 6. The CDR3 length is 14 residues. The CDR3 nucleotides read TGCGCCAGCAGTCAGAGGACAGGAGAGGAGACCCAGTACTTC. Amino acids: CASSQRTGEETQYF.

This clonotype has just a few counts. V and J are TRBV12-3 or TRBV12-4 and TRBJ1-2; D not certain. Between the trimmed V and J ends, which lost 3 bases and 0 bases, there was a span of 11 bases. CDR3 length equals 15 residues. Here the CDR3 reads CASSFGPDPNYGYTF. The CDR3 DNA reads as TGTGCCAGCAGTTTTGGGCCCGACCCTAACTATGGCTACACCTTC.

This clonotype was detected a few times. CDR3 sequence reads: CASRPTRGKLNEQFF. The CDR3 bases are TGTGCCAGCAGGCCGACTAGGGGGAAGTTAAATGAGCAGTTCTTC. The rearrangement links TRBV28 to TRBJ2-1, with D perhaps TRBD1 or TRBD2 (6 bases each). Per germline, CDR1 MDHEN and CDR2 SYDVKM. V lost 6 bases and J 7 bases, leaving 19 bases between the germline ends. The CDR3 length is 15 residues.

This chain uses TRBV28 with TRBJ1-5, with a tentative D call TRBD1 (5 bases). Trimming cost V 6 bases and J 3 bases, with 15 bases left between them. This CDR3 is 15 amino acids long. Germline CDR1 is MDHEN and CDR2 is SYDVKM. As DNA, the CDR3 is TGTGCCAGCAGGAACAGGCGACCTTACAATCAGCCCCAGCATTTT. Translating gives CASRNRRPYNQPQHF. Complete variable domain (other parts from reference TRBV28 and TRBJ1-5): DVKVTQSSRYLVKRTGEKVFLECVQDMDHENMFWYRQDPGLGLRLIYFSYDVKMKEKGDIPEGYSVSREKKERFSLILESASTNQTSMYLCASRNRRPYNQPQHFGDGTRLSIL.

This chain connects TRBV30 to TRBJ2-3; D not resolved. Trimming shortened V by 0 bases and J by 6 bases, and 10 bases separated the two germline ends. The length of the CDR3 is 13 residues. The germline CDR1 and CDR2 sequences are GTSNPN and SVGIG (reference sequence). The CDR3 reads CAWSVRARDTQYF. The CDR3 region has the DNA TGTGCCTGGAGTGTCCGGGCAAGGGATACGCAGTATTTT.

This chain joins TRBV7-9 and TRBJ2-7; 7 bases map to TRBD1. This CDR3 contains 14 residues. CDR1 is SEHNR, CDR2 FQNEAQ, per germline (reference sequence). V trimming: 2 bases; J trimming: 5 bases; junction bases outside the gene matches: 6. The CDR3 sequence is CASSLTTGVHEQYF. For the CDR3, the DNA is TGTGCCAGCAGCTTAACAACAGGGGTCCACGAGCAGTACTTC.

This clonotype was seen ten or more times. V usage is TRBV20-1 and J usage is TRBJ2-7, with TRBD1 as a possible D gene (5 bases). This CDR3 has 14 amino acids. Germline V gene data show CDR1 as DFQATT and CDR2 as SNEGSKA (reference sequence). Deletions cut 1 base from V and 2 bases from J, with 12 bases between. CDR3 nucleotide sequence: TGCAGTGCTAGAGCGCAGGGTAATCCCTACGAGCAGTACTTC. It codes for CSARAQGNPYEQYF.

This clonotype was seen a handful of times. Here the CDR3 reads CASSGFEAGGQPQHF. In nucleotides, the CDR3 is TGTGCCAGCAGTGGGTTCGAAGCCGGGGGTCAGCCCCAGCATTTT. This chain joins TRBV2 and TRBJ1-5; a weak D match, TRBD1 (5 bases). Germline CDR1 and CDR2: SNHLY and FYNNEI. CDR3 length equals 15 residues. V was shortened by 4 bases and J by 6 bases, with 16 bases between the two germline ends.

This clonotype was observed at least ten times. This chain joins TRBV6-5 and TRBJ1-2; D gene unclear. The CDR3 has 13 amino acids. From germline, CDR1 is MNHEY and CDR2 SVGAGI. V shed 4 bases and J shed 1 base, with 7 bases lying between them. CDR3 sequence: CASSLTDNYGYTF. DNA for the CDR3: TGTGCCAGCAGTTTAACAGATAACTATGGCTACACCTTC.

This chain uses TRBV4-1 with TRBJ2-7; 10 bases align to TRBD2. Germline V CDR1 and CDR2: MGHRA, YSYEKL. V lost 3 bases and J lost 2; bases outside the gene matches: 7. This CDR3 is built from 16 residues. The CDR3 bases are TGCGCCAGCAGCCAGTTCAGGACTAGCGGAACCTACGAGCAGTACTTC. Translation: CASSQFRTSGTYEQYF.

The V and J genes are TRBV10-3 and TRBJ1-2; no clear D gene. CDR3 size: 14 residues. The germline gives CDR1 ENHRY, CDR2 SYGVKD. V shed 1 base and J shed 4 bases, with 10 bases lying between them. The CDR3 DNA sequence: TGTGCCATCAGTGAGTTAGTGTCAGCCTATGGCTACACCTTC. Translating it yields CAISELVSAYGYTF.

There are many counts of this clonotype. V and J are TRBV6-2 or TRBV6-3 and TRBJ2-7, with D unclear. Trimming cost V 6 bases and J 3 bases, with 18 bases left between them. Germline V gene lookup returns CDR1 MNHEY and CDR2 SVGEGT. The length of the CDR3 is 15 residues. The CDR3 DNA sequence: TGTGCCAGCAGATCCTTGAGCGCCGTGAGCTACGAGCAGTACTTC. This translates into CASRSLSAVSYEQYF.

This clonotype was seen a single time. The V gene is TRBV12-3 or TRBV12-4, the J gene TRBJ2-7; maybe TRBD2 (6 bases). Trimming cost V 1 base and J 5 bases, with 21 bases left between them. CDR3 length: 17 amino acids. CDR3 DNA: TGTGCCAGCAGTTTAGGGACGCTAGCGAGCCAAAGGGACGAGCAGTACTTC. It translates to CASSLGTLASQRDEQYF.

The sample holds a few counts of this clonotype. The rearrangement links TRBV6-2 or TRBV6-3 to TRBJ2-1; D remains ambiguous. The germline V gene encodes CDR1 MNHEY and CDR2 SVGEGT. CDR3 length: 14 amino acids. Trimming took off 7 bases at V and 14 bases at J, with 24 bases between the two ends. The CDR3 here is CASTYWPLKGREFF. The CDR3 coding sequence is TGTGCCAGCACCTATTGGCCCCTGAAGGGTAGGGAGTTCTTC.

In its sample, this clonotype was seen many times. The gene calls are TRBV7-3 and TRBJ2-2; 7 bases are a match to TRBD2. CDR3 length equals 16 residues. Trimming cost V 1 base and J 5 bases; bases outside gene matches: 7. Germline-derived CDR1 and CDR2 are SGHTA and FQGTGA. Written as DNA, the CDR3 is TGTGCCAGCAGCTTAAACGGGGGGTCTCGGACCGGGGAGCTGTTTTTT. Translation gives CASSLNGGSRTGELFF.

The chain joins TRBV4-2 to TRBJ1-4; D ambiguous. V shed 0 bases and J shed 4 bases, with 12 bases lying between them. Germline CDR1 LGHNA, CDR2 YNFKEQ. The CDR3 extends over 16 amino acids. CDR3: CASSQDIAFLNEKLFF. DNA of the CDR3: TGTGCCAGCAGCCAAGATATCGCTTTCCTTAATGAAAAACTGTTTTTT.

This clonotype was seen ten or more times. V and J are TRBV7-2 and TRBJ2-1; 10 nucleotides line up with TRBD2. The CDR3 loop spans 19 amino acids. The trim removed 5 bases at V and 0 bases at J, leaving 13 bases unmatched. CDR1 and CDR2 (germline): SGHTA, FQGNSA. The CDR3 sequence: CASSPRGTSATSSYNEQFF. The CDR3 DNA follows: TGTGCCAGCAGCCCAAGGGGGACTAGCGCCACGAGCTCCTACAATGAGCAGTTCTTC.